This T cell receptor (beta chain) came from a study of Graves' ophthalmopathy and Graves' hyperthyroidism. Per germline, CDR1 SGDLS and CDR2 YYNGEE. The V and J ends lost 10 bases and 5 bases respectively, with 22 bases between them. The CDR3 covers 14 residues. RNA transcripts provided the template for amplifying TCR beta CDR3 regions. Investigators did first-round RT-PCR with HTBI primers, then second-round multiplex PCR. MiXCR, applied by TCRdb to the multiplex PCR reads, yields one record per CDR3 protein. The sample has about 550,000 distinct CDR3 sequences; under 45% are singletons. This clonotype was seen repeatedly, ten times or more.

The chain links TRBV9 to TRBJ2-7, with D perhaps TRBD1 or TRBD2 (7 bases each). The sample consisted of peripheral blood or thyroid tissue (not recorded which). The TCR sequence derives from an adult man with Graves' hyperthyroidism. This CDR3 reads CASSDGEGAHEQYF. CDR3 in DNA: TGTGCCTCATCTGATGGGGAGGGGGCCCACGAGCAGTACTTC.